This T cell receptor beta chain derives from a study of CD8+ T cells in alopecia areata. The V gene's germline CDR1 is SGHRS and CDR2 YFSETQ. This CDR3 region has 15 residues. V shed 1 base and J shed 4 bases, with 11 bases lying between them. Sequencing relied on a cDNA template that was reverse transcribed from extracted RNA. Measured with immunoSEQ multiplex PCR; TCRdb has only the in-frame clones, and not every one. Seen here are about 200,000 clones, 55% to 70% observed once, and the top ten hold more than 5.5%. This sample's treatment: oral pan-JAK inhibitor, 5-10 mg twice daily. Those with alopecia areata gave lesional scalp punch biopsies and peripheral blood. Note on this clone: Antigen specificity is unknown.

Whole-study findings and limits: Researchers report lesional scalp, most notably alopecia totalis/universalis, outstripped normal scalp in clonality. Expanded CD8+ clones among the top 100, and scalp clonality, were significantly decreased by tofacitinib.

This chain uses TRBV5-1 with TRBJ2-2; D gene unclear. Material: CD4+ T cells sorted from blood, obtained at week 24, from a patient treated with tofacitinib. The clonotype was recovered from a human donor with alopecia areata. CDR3 in DNA: TGCGCCAGCAGCTTGAGCGACGAGCGCACCGGGGAGCTGTTTTTT. Translating it yields CASSLSDERTGELFF.